What follows are 21 T cell receptor delta chains derived from one specimen sequenced in a study of γδ T cells in repeated Plasmodium falciparum infection. Flow sorting of PBMC yielded separate Vgamma9/Vdelta2+ and Vdelta2-negative gammadelta T cell populations for bulk repertoire analysis. TCRdb ran CATT on the multiplex PCR reads. The sample includes tens of thousands of delta-chain clones, 1.6% of them seen just once. Sequencing was performed on gamma-delta T cells from blood. These receptors all come from a pool of human donors (malaria-infected and uninfected, not separated).

This clone was counted only a few times. TCRdb records a much larger clone's protein for this DNA, with a difference at residue 8 that likely arises from a read error; the protein given is the translation of the DNA. Here the CDR3 reads CACEPLGGYTDKLIF. CDR3 coding DNA: TGTGCCTGTGAGCCTCTGGGGGGTTACACCGATAAACTCATCTTT. V and J are TRDV2 and TRDJ1; the match to TRDD3 covers 7 bases. The J gene, missing from TCRdb, was assigned here through DNA to germline matching. The CDR3 has 15 amino acids. The J segment lost 0 bases and the V segment lost 4 bases, leaving 7 bases of the junction unmatched. Germline assignment: CDR1 GEAIGNYY and CDR2 EKD.

By its share, this clone is medium-sized. V and J are TRDV2 and TRDJ1; TRDD3 matches at 8 bases. After removal of 3 bases from V and 0 bases from J, the junction contained 20 bases not matched to a gene. Germline V lookup: CDR1 GEAIGNYY, CDR2 EKD. The CDR3 is 20 residues long. The CDR3 bases are TGTGCCTGTGACCCTTTACACGGCGTACTGGGGGGCGACTACACCGATAAACTCATCTTT. Protein: CACDPLHGVLGGDYTDKLIF.

No J gene call was made, and the V gene is TRDV1; TRDD3 was called by the table and not checked on the DNA. Looked up from germline, CDR1 is TSWWSYY and CDR2 is QGS. The CDR3 length is 19 residues. CDR3 DNA: TGTGCTCTTGGGGAAAGGATCACTAGGGGGATACGCTACACCGATAAGCTCATCTTT. Its protein is CALGERITRGIRYTDKLIF.

As to this clone: TCRdb's protein, taken from a much larger clone, differs from this DNA's translation at residue 9, likely owing to a read error; the protein displayed comes from the DNA. CDR3 sequence reads: CACDTAPMVDRSSWDTRQMFF. The CDR3 nucleotides read TGTGCCTGTGACACTGCACCGATGGTGGACAGGTCCTCCTGGGACACCCGACAGATGTTTTTC. The gene calls are TRDV2 and TRDJ3; D not certain. Germline matching of the DNA provided the J gene here, since TCRdb leaves it blank. The CDR3 loop spans 21 amino acids. The germline CDR1 and CDR2 sequences are GEAIGNYY and EKD. V shed 1 base and J shed 0 bases, with 21 bases lying between them.

Points on this clone: For this DNA, TCRdb reports the protein of a much larger clone, which diverges at residue 5, most likely from a read error; the protein presented here is translated directly from the DNA. This rearrangement joins TRDV1 to TRDJ1, with 10 bases that match TRDD3. Germline assignment: CDR1 TSWWSYY and CDR2 QGS. Trimming took 9 bases from V and 6 from J; bases not matched to a gene: 19. There are 17 residues in the CDR3. The CDR3 spells CALCYPHTGGSNHKLIF. For the CDR3, the DNA is TGTGCTCTATGCTACCCCCATACTGGGGGATCCAACCATAAACTCATCTTT.

Concerning this clone itself: The TCRdb protein, from a much larger clone, departs from this DNA's translation at residue 3, likely by read error; the protein shown derives from the DNA. The chain is built from TRDV2 and TRDJ1; 13 nucleotides agree with TRDD3. No J segment appears in TCRdb, so it was assigned here by matching the sequence to germline. Germline values: CDR1 GEAIGNYY, CDR2 EKD. The CDR3 has 13 residues. The chain's CDR3 is CARDKLGDTKLIF. CDR3 sequence (DNA): TGTGCCCGTGACAAACTGGGGGATACGAAACTCATCTTT.

This clone was observed many times. The amino acid sequence in TCRdb belongs to a much larger clone and departs from this DNA's translation at residue 8, likely a sequencing read error; the sequence shown is translated from the DNA. The chain employs TRDV1 and TRDJ1; D call uncertain. Germline values: CDR1 TSWWSYY, CDR2 QGS. Trimming pared 0 bases from V and 8 bases from J, leaving 10 bases between. The CDR3 loop spans 13 amino acids. This CDR3 is CALGELLAQKLIF. DNA for the CDR3: TGTGCTCTTGGGGAACTCTTGGCTCAAAAACTCATCTTT.

This clone has only a few counts. TCRdb lists the protein of a much larger clone for this DNA, which differs at residue 18, so this is likely a read error; the protein given here is translated from the DNA itself. The rearrangement joins TRAV38-2/DV8 to TRDJ1; TRDD3 matches 9 bases. The J gene comes from matching the DNA to germline here; TCRdb lacks it. The CDR3 has 24 amino acids. The germline CDR1 and CDR2 sequences are TSESDYY and QEAYKQQN. V was pared by 0 bases and J by 1 base, with 28 bases of the junction left unmatched. The CDR3 protein is CAYRSAFPAVQPYWGKGSTDKLIF. For the CDR3, the DNA is TGTGCTTATAGGAGCGCGTTTCCTGCCGTCCAGCCGTACTGGGGGAAAGGGAGCACCGATAAACTCATCTTT.

On this clone itself: A much larger clone lies one base from this, so it may be a read error. V usage is TRDV1 and J usage is TRDJ1; no firm D call. The CDR3 has 18 amino acids. V was shortened by 5 bases and J by 1 base, with 23 bases between the two germline ends. Germline V lookup: CDR1 TSWWSYY, CDR2 QGS. The CDR3 spells CALGNYLSPSYFTDKLIF. CDR3 in DNA: TGTGCTCTTGGGAATTACCTCTCCCCGTCTTACTTCACCGATAAACTCATCTTT.

This clone was detected only a few times. This DNA translates differently at residue 3 from the TCRdb protein, which is that of a much larger clone; a read error is likely, and the protein shown is the DNA's own translation. The genes are TRDV2 and TRDJ2; 8 nucleotides match TRDD3. The J gene, absent from TCRdb, was called here by matching the DNA to germline. This CDR3 is built from 20 residues. CDR1 GEAIGNYY and CDR2 EKD come from the germline V gene. The CDR3 spells CARDPVGERTGGRGKAQLFF. In nucleotides, the CDR3 is TGTGCCCGTGACCCCGTCGGAGAACGTACTGGGGGGCGTGGTAAAGCACAACTCTTCTTT.

This clone was counted only a few times. The mismatch at residue 5 between this DNA's translation and the TCRdb protein of a much larger clone likely reflects a read error; the protein shown is translated from the DNA. The V call is TRDV1, the J call TRDJ1; 9 bases align to TRDD3. The J gene comes from matching the DNA to germline here; TCRdb lacks it. Germline V gene data show CDR1 as TSWWSYY and CDR2 as QGS. This CDR3 region has 17 residues. V shed 5 bases and J 0 bases; nucleotides not matched to a gene: 10. The CDR3 spells CALGKYLGDLYTDKLIF. CDR3 in DNA: TGTGCTCTTGGGAAATATCTGGGGGATCTATACACCGATAAACTCATCTTT.

By sample fraction, this clone is medium-sized. This sample also contains other DNA sequences that code for the same CDR3. J is TRDJ1 and V is TRDV1, with TRDD3 matching 13 bases. CDR1 and CDR2 (germline): TSWWSYY, QGS. CDR3 length: 22 residues. V gave up 3 bases and J gave up 2 bases; unmatched junction bases: 21. The CDR3 protein is CALGDCGLPTQLGDTDTDKLIF. The CDR3 DNA sequence: TGTGCTCTTGGGGACTGCGGCCTTCCTACCCAACTGGGGGATACGGATACCGATAAACTCATCTTT.

Note on this clone: This DNA's translation and the protein TCRdb lists, from a much larger clone, do not match at residue 11, likely due to a read error; the protein shown is translated from the DNA. The J gene is TRDJ1, the V gene TRDV1; 13 bases map to TRDD3. The CDR3 has 22 residues. In germline, CDR1 is TSWWSYY, CDR2 QGS. V gave up 3 bases and J gave up 2 bases; unmatched junction bases: 21. DNA for the CDR3: TGTGCTCTTGGGGACTGCGGCCTTCCTACCCGACTGGGGGATACGGATACCGATAAACTCATCTTT. As protein: CALGDCGLPTRLGDTDTDKLIF.

As for this clone: This DNA's translation and the protein TCRdb lists, from a much larger clone, do not match at residue 12, likely due to a read error; the protein shown is translated from the DNA. The chain links TRDV1 to TRDJ3; 7 bases map to TRDD3. The V gene end was trimmed by 0 bases and the J gene end by 0 bases; junction bases not matched to a gene: 23. The CDR3 consists of 25 residues. Germline CDR1 is TSWWSYY and CDR2 is QGS. CDR3 region: CALGELPLGFTPTGASSWDTRQMFF. CDR3 bases: TGTGCTCTTGGGGAACTGCCCCTAGGGTTCACCCCTACTGGGGCAAGCTCCTGGGACACCCGACAGATGTTTTTC.

This clone has a handful of counts. The likely explanation is a read error, given a far larger clone one base away. At the DNA level, this CDR3 is encoded by other sequences in the same sample as well. V is TRDV1 and J is TRDJ1, with TRDD3 matching over 8 bases. TCRdb is silent on the J gene; assignment here came from matching the DNA to germline. CDR3 length: 21 residues. Germline lookup yields CDR1 TSWWSYY and CDR2 QGS. CDR3 sequence reads: CALGAPPSVPPVLGVTDKLIF. The CDR3 bases are TGTGCCCTTGGGGCCCCCCCTAGCGTTCCTCCCGTACTGGGGGTTACCGATAAACTCATCTTT.

This clone was seen ten or more times. This may come from a read error, since a much larger clone is one base off. This sample includes further DNA sequences coding for the same CDR3. No J gene was named, though the V gene is TRDV2; the table's D call, TRDD3, has no DNA check behind it. The germline gives CDR1 GEAIGNYY, CDR2 EKD. The CDR3 loop spans 13 amino acids. The CDR3 DNA reads as TGTGCCTGTGAAGGACTGGGGGACGATAAACTCATCTTC. Translation: CACEGLGDDKLIF.

With regard to this clone: A far larger clone is off by one base, so a read error is likely. Other DNA sequences of this sample code for an identical CDR3. The CDR3 DNA reads TGTGCTTATAGGAGCGTACTACCTCGGTGTTGGTTGGGGACCTCGTACACCGATAAACTCATCTTT. Its protein is CAYRSVLPRCWLGTSYTDKLIF. This chain uses TRAV38-2/DV8 with TRDJ1; TRDD3 is a possible D gene (5 bases). The CDR3 extends over 22 amino acids. Germline V gene lookup returns CDR1 TSESDYY and CDR2 QEAYKQQN. V was trimmed by 0 bases and J by 0 bases, leaving 30 bases between them.

In its sample, this clone was seen many times. A far larger clone is off by one base, so a read error is likely. Other DNA sequences in this specimen translate into the identical CDR3. The rearrangement uses TRDV2 and TRDJ1; no reliable D call. Matching the DNA to germline supplied the J gene, which TCRdb does not give. Trimming left V 7 bases short and J 9 bases short, with 20 bases between. Germline V gene data show CDR1 as GEAIGNYY and CDR2 as EKD. The CDR3 is 13 amino acids. The chain's CDR3 is CACDVRRVPELIF. The CDR3 DNA reads as TGTGCCTGCGACGTCCGACGGGTCCCCGAACTCATCTTT.

Note on this clone: TCRdb lists the protein of a much larger clone for this DNA, which differs at residue 19, so this is likely a read error; the protein given here is translated from the DNA itself. V gene TRDV1 was called; the J gene was not; the DNA was not used to check the table's D call, TRDD3. The CDR3 is made up of 22 amino acids. Germline V gene lookup returns CDR1 TSWWSYY and CDR2 QGS. The CDR3: CALGFSGYTPLGDRTYTDNLIF. In DNA, the CDR3 is TGTGCTCTTGGGTTTTCCGGCTACACACCCCTGGGGGACCGAACCTACACCGATAATCTCATCTTT.

This clone appeared a few times. The mismatch at residue 18 between this DNA's translation and the TCRdb protein of a much larger clone likely reflects a read error; the protein shown is translated from the DNA. The V gene corresponds to TRDV2; no J gene was called; the table calls TRDD3, which could not be checked here. Per germline, CDR1 GEAIGNYY and CDR2 EKD. This CDR3 is 20 amino acids long. CDR3 DNA sequence: TGTGCCTGTGAAGGCCTTCCCCGGTCTGGGGGATACGGGTACACCGATAAACCCATCTTT. Translating it yields CACEGLPRSGGYGYTDKPIF.

This clone was picked up a small number of times. The protein given by TCRdb reflects a much larger clone and differs at residue 10 from this DNA's translation, likely from a read error; the protein shown is the DNA's translation. The V and J genes are TRDV2 and TRDJ1; D possibly corresponds to TRDD2 (6 bases). The J gene comes from matching the DNA to germline here; TCRdb lacks it. This CDR3 spans 19 amino acids. CDR1 and CDR2 (germline): GEAIGNYY, EKD. V shed 1 base and J shed 0 bases, with 23 bases lying between them. In DNA form, the CDR3 reads TGTGCCTGTGACACGGGATCCTACACTTGGCTACTTTACACCGATAAACTCATCTTT. Amino acids: CACDTGSYTWLLYTDKLIF.